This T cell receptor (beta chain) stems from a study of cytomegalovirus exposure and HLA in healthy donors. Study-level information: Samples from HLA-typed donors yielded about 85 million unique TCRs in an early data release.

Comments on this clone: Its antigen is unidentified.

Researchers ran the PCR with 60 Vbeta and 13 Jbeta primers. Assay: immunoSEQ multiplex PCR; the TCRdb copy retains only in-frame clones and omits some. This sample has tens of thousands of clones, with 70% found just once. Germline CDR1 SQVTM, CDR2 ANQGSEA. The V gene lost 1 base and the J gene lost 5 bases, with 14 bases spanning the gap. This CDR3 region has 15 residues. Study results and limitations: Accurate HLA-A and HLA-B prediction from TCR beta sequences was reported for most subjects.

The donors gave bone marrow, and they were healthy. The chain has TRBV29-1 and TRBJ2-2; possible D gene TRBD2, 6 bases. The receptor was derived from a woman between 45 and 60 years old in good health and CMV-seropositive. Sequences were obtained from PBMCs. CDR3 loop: CSVEGGAGPTGELFF. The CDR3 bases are TGCAGCGTTGAAGGAGGAGCGGGTCCAACCGGGGAGCTGTTTTTT.